The sequence of this T cell receptor (beta chain) was determined in a study of PD-L1 blockade in urothelial cancer (dated by TCRdb to the late 2010s). Describing the broader study: Every patient began therapy in the mid-2010s and was given atezolizumab 1,200 mg intravenously every 3 weeks. Twenty-nine patients had pretreatment blood TCR-seq, some 25 had at least one posttreatment blood collection, and some 25 had tumor TCR-seq. About 90% of the 29 patients were identified as males with urothelial cancer of bladder origin, and a prior smoking history was reported by 18 of 29 patients. Durable clinical benefit was defined as a progression-free survival longer than 6 months, and TCR features were additionally tested against progression-free survival and overall survival. In the same patients who had TCR sequencing, pretreatment tumors also underwent whole exome sequencing and RNA sequencing. Durable clinical benefit was achieved by nine patients and was not achieved by 20 patients. An ECOG performance status of 0 or 1 was recorded for the patients, and 0 to 3 prior chemotherapy regimens had been received by the patients. Pretreatment tumor samples, along with matched peripheral blood serially collected before and after atezolizumab treatment, were subjected to TCR sequencing. The study, an exploratory multi-omic analysis, examined somatic, immune and clinical correlates of response to PD-L1 blockade with atezolizumab in urothelial cancer. Blood samples yielded a median of around 150,000 T cells and tens of thousands of unique TCRs, with median clonality 0.080. Blood samples were analyzed at 3 weeks after treatment start (second dose) and at 6 weeks after treatment start.

Study-wide findings and limitations: Greater expansion of tumor-associated TCR clones in peripheral blood 3 weeks after the start of treatment was observed in patients with durable benefit (n of about 24, p = 0.022). Improved progression-free and overall survival was associated with having pretreatment peripheral blood TCR clonality below the median. Small sample size (n ≈ 29) and many exploratory analyses mean the results are intended to be hypothesis-generating.

Synthetic TCR analog templates were spiked into each PCR so that absolute template abundance could be estimated from read counts. Using the immunoSEQ assay, TCRbeta CDR3 regions were amplified from genomic DNA with bias-controlled V and J gene primers. Sequencing of rearranged TCRbeta segments was performed at approximately 20X coverage. For the original study's pipeline: Clustering was used to correct sequencing errors, and CDR3s were annotated against IMGT to assign V, D and J genes. Downstream analyses used only productive TCRbeta rearrangements, leaving out any out-of-frame or stop-codon sequences. To compute clonality, Shannon entropy was normalized by the log of the number of unique productive sequences and then subtracted from one. Clones differing between time points or between blood and tumor were identified using Fisher's exact test with Benjamini-Hochberg correction, with an adjusted p below 0.01 applied as the threshold. Imported from immuneACCESS, the table was reduced by TCRdb to in-frame sequences with V and J called. These copies leave out some clones; in studies compared against another copy, an unresolved V gene accounts for under half, and the cause of the remainder is not known. V, J and clone size derive from that table, while D and trimming were established from the DNA sequence. This sample holds roughly 74,000 clones; about nine tenths were observed only once. The ten largest account for 5% to 6% of the sample.

This clone appeared a few times. Its antigen is unknown. There are no base qualities to consult, and no much larger clone falls within one base. The cohort included roughly 30 patients with locally advanced or metastatic urothelial carcinoma who were treated at Memorial Sloan Kettering on a trial protocol. Peripheral blood mononuclear cells were collected pretreatment and during treatment, at between 1 and 8 total time points per patient. The Qiagen DNeasy Blood extraction kit was used to purify genomic DNA from total PBMCs and tumor samples. Collected pretreatment and during treatment, PBMCs were isolated and stored as previously described. Here the sequenced sample was PBMCs, taken around atezolizumab (anti-PD-L1) treatment. The source is a woman in her 70s with urothelial cancer.

DNA sequence: TGCGCCAGCAGCCCCGACCTTCAGGGTATAGGATCTGGAAACACCATATATTTT. Its amino acids are CASSPDLQGIGSGNTIYF. This receptor chain uses TRBV5-1 and TRBJ1-3; TRBD1 is possibly the D segment (5 matching bases). The germline V gene encodes CDR1 SGHRS and CDR2 YFSETQ. Reading from cysteine to phenylalanine, the CDR3 counts 18 amino acids. CDR3 DNA is the only sequence kept; it has 54 bases, read in frame from the first base. Trimming removed 4 bases from V and 1 base from J, leaving 21 bases between the germline ends. When the CDR3 is completed using the reference TRBV5-1 and TRBJ1-3 genes on either side, the full variable domain is KAGVTQTPRYLIKTRGQQVTLSCSPISGHRSVSWYQQTPGQGLQFLFEYFSETQRNKGNFPGRFSGRQFSNSRSEMNVSTLELGDSALYLCASSPDLQGIGSGNTIYFGEGSWLTVV.